This T cell receptor beta chain came from a study of neoadjuvant anti-PD-1 for oral cavity cancer. Study-wide context: Patients mostly received three to four biweekly nivolumab doses at 3 mg/kg before surgery. Regarding the study as a whole: Treg/Th17 ratio rose with pretreatment blood and fell with post-treatment tumor TCRbeta clonality.

In germline, CDR1 is MGHRA, CDR2 YSYEKL. The V end was cut by 0 bases, the J end by 6 bases, with 15 bases between. The CDR3 is 15 residues long. Details on this clone: Its antigen is not known.

Six replicates per PBMC sample, mostly from roughly 450 ng of genomic DNA. Assay: immunoSEQ multiplex PCR; the TCRdb copy retains only in-frame clones and omits some. The sample carries over 80,000 clones, 84% recorded once. The source was PBMCs, collected before nivolumab (anti-PD-1) treatment. This sequence joins TRBV4-1 and TRBJ2-7; D gene uncertain. The TCR was taken from a person between 35 and 79 years old with oral cavity squamous cell carcinoma. CDR3 sequence reads: CASSQDNSNLREQYF. The CDR3, as DNA: TGCGCCAGCAGCCAAGACAACTCGAATCTACGCGAGCAGTACTTC.